The following is a T cell receptor beta chain sequence with its context. The antigen remains unidentified. The data are from a study of shared clonotypes between healthy human individuals. The study ran the assay at deep level. Genomic DNA of every subset was divided equally among multiple immunoSEQ plates. Only in-frame clones appear in the TCRdb table, and some are missing; sequencing was by immunoSEQ multiplex PCR. The table records 2 million to 2.5 million clones, 85% to 95% of them present only once. The V gene lost 2 bases and the J gene lost 11 bases, with 10 bases spanning the gap. CDR3 length: 13 amino acids. Germline CDR1 reads ENHRY; CDR2 reads SYGVKD. Notes on the study in general: The study's rarefaction showed incomplete sorted-subset sequencing despite large depth.

The study separated CD4+ cells into CD45RA+ naive and CD45RA-negative memory subsets. The chain is built from TRBV10-3 and TRBJ1-6; no reliable D call. What was sequenced was naive CD4+ T cells from PBMCs. Specified subset: CD45RA+ positively selected. The sequence came from a man aged 18 to 30 in good health. Some clones in this sample may be carry-over from other donors' samples. CDR3 loop: CAISEAEVTPLHF. Here the CDR3 DNA reads TGTGCCATCAGTGAGGCGGAGGTCACACCCCTCCACTTT.